This entry describes one TCR beta chain. The antigen remains unidentified. A much more abundant neighbour one base away suggests this may be a read error. This entry is derived from a study of blood T cells in healthy people across ages. Study details: About one barcoded beta molecule per two T cells was captured by template switching.

Healthy Caucasian individuals from Russia aged about 6 to 95 served as donors. Whole-study results and caveats: Since the PBMCs were unsorted, naive and antigen-experienced cells could not be conclusively compared. Comparison with aged donors showed that long-lived donors had more naive CD4+ cells and higher diversity.

A sample-barcoded 5' primer and a J-beta primer mix were used in a second PCR of roughly 7 to 11 cycles. TCRdb re-called the 5' RACE reads through MiXCR, storing one row per CDR3 protein. The sample lists fewer than 950,000 distinct CDR3 sequences, under 40% seen once, with over 10% in the top ten. Germline loops: CDR1 SGHTA, CDR2 FQGNSA. CDR3 length equals 14 residues. The origin of this receptor is a man aged 18 to 29 in good health. The V gene is TRBV7-2, the J gene TRBJ2-7; the D is unclear. The sample taken for sequencing was blood. CDR3 sequence: CASSLMGSFYGQYF. The DNA of the CDR3 is TGTGCCAGCAGCTTAATGGGCAGTTTCTACGGGCAGTACTTC.